A single sample gave rise to the 17 T cell receptor beta chains below, sequenced in a study of molecular identifiers for immune sequencing clone quantification. TCRdb used MiXCR to reprocess the PCR reads, holding one entry per CDR3 protein. The sample gives around 470,000 distinct CDR3 sequences, roughly a fifth of which show up once; about 0.8% is in the top ten. Sequences were obtained from naive CD8+ T cells from blood, with Jurkat cell RNA spiked in. Sample subset: FACS-sorted CD8+CD4-CCR7+CD45RA+ naive T cells. The receptors derive from a human donor in good health. Some libraries in this study had Jurkat cell RNA spiked in.

Concerning this clonotype: No conserved phenylalanine or tryptophan is present at the end of the CDR3, so a read error is the likely explanation. The chain recombines TRBV19 with TRBJ2-1; 7 bases align to TRBD1. The CDR3 is made up of 14 amino acids. Germline CDR1 reads LNHDA; CDR2 reads SQIVND (reference sequence). The ends lost 3 bases at V and 3 bases at J; junction bases unmatched: 2. Written as DNA, the CDR3 is TGTGCCAGTAGTATGGGACAGTACTACAATGAGCAGTTCTCC. As protein: CASSMGQYYNEQFS.

At least ten counts were recorded for this clonotype. The J gene is TRBJ2-7, the V gene TRBV4-3, with a weak D call TRBD1 (5 bases). Germline V lookup: CDR1 LGHNA, CDR2 YSLEER. The length of the CDR3 is 17 residues. Trimming shortened V by 0 bases and J by 0 bases, and 15 bases separated the two germline ends. CDR3 sequence (DNA): TGCGCCAGCAGCCAAGAACAAGACAGCTTTAGCTCCTACGAGCAGTACTTC. It codes for CASSQEQDSFSSYEQYF.

The rearrangement links TRBV13 to TRBJ2-1; D tentatively fits TRBD1 or TRBD2 (6 bases each). Trimming cost V 0 bases and J 7 bases, with 10 bases left between them. CDR3 length equals 14 residues. Germline V gene data show CDR1 as PRHDT and CDR2 as FYEKMQ (reference sequence). CDR3 sequence reads: CASSLGRGGNEQFF. The CDR3 DNA reads TGTGCCAGCAGCTTAGGCAGAGGGGGGAATGAGCAGTTCTTC.

As regards this clonotype: Because the CDR3 is missing its conserved closing phenylalanine or tryptophan, this is likely a read error. This sequence joins TRBV27 and TRBJ1-1; TRBD1 aligns across 7 bases. CDR1 and CDR2 (germline): MNHEY, SMNVEV (reference sequence). The V gene end was trimmed by 2 bases and the J gene end by 8 bases; junction bases not matched to a gene: 14. The length of the CDR3 is 16 residues. CDR3 DNA: TGTGCCAGCAGTTTAACACGGACAGGACTGAGACAGGAAGCTTTCTCT. Translated: CASSLTRTGLRQEAFS.

Details on this clonotype: Being one base from a much bigger clone, this may be a read error. This CDR3 fails to terminate in the conserved phenylalanine or tryptophan, so it likely reflects a read error. The chain joins TRBV6-2 or TRBV6-3 to TRBJ1-1; D might be TRBD1 (6 bases). This CDR3 is 19 amino acids long. V was trimmed by 2 bases and J by 5 bases, leaving 27 bases between them. In germline, CDR1 is MNHEY, CDR2 SVGEGT. The CDR3 reads CASSYHVDRLMDRGTEAFS. The CDR3 coding sequence is TGTGCCAGCAGTTACCACGTTGACAGGCTTATGGACCGGGGGACTGAAGCTTTCTCT.

This clonotype came up many times. Here the CDR3 DNA reads TGCGCCAGCAGCCAGGATGTCTCGGGAGATCAGCCCCAGCATTTT. Protein sequence: CASSQDVSGDQPQHF. The chain combines TRBV4-3 with TRBJ1-5; D gene ambiguous. CDR3 length: 15 amino acids. The germline CDR1 and CDR2 sequences are LGHNA and YSLEER. V was shortened by 3 bases and J by 5 bases, with 14 bases between the two germline ends.

J is TRBJ1-6 and V is TRBV11-2; 8 positions agree with TRBD1. CDR3 size: 16 residues. Germline lookup yields CDR1 SGHAT and CDR2 FQNNGV. The trim removed 0 bases at V and 8 bases at J, leaving 6 bases unmatched. The CDR3 DNA is TGTGCCAGCAGCTTAGACGGACAGGGTGTTTATTCACCCCTCCACTTT. Translated, it gives CASSLDGQGVYSPLHF.

This clonotype was recorded at least ten times. The CDR3 DNA reads TGTGCCAGTAGTGGGACAGGGTCCGGGGAGCTGTTTTTT. Amino acids: CASSGTGSGELFF. J is TRBJ2-2 and V is TRBV19; TRBD1 agrees at 9 bases. CDR3 size: 13 residues. Germline V gene sequence: CDR1 LNHDA, CDR2 SQIVND (reference sequence). V lost 5 bases and J lost 6; bases outside the gene matches: 1.

As for this clonotype: This may be a read error: a much more frequent sequence differs by one nucleotide. This rearrangement joins TRBV28 to TRBJ2-3; TRBD2 matches 9 bases. Trimming cost V 8 bases and J 2 bases; bases outside gene matches: 20. Germline values: CDR1 MDHEN, CDR2 SYDVKM. The CDR3 sequence is 19 residues long. For the CDR3, the DNA is TGTGCCAGCGATGTAAGCGGGGGGCGTGTGGGAACGGACACAGATACGCAGTATTTT. This encodes CASDVSGGRVGTDTDTQYF.

The sample holds one count of this clonotype. A read error is possible here, since a much larger clone lies one base away. The CDR3 region has the DNA TGCAGTGCTGGAGACAGACTAGTCTACGAGCAGTACTTC. The encoded protein is CSAGDRLVYEQYF. V is TRBV20-1 and J is TRBJ2-7; a possible D gene is TRBD2 (6 bases). The CDR3 is 13 amino acids. Germline CDR1 is DFQATT and CDR2 is SNEGSKA (reference sequence).

This rearrangement joins TRBV6-5 to TRBJ1-2; no firm D call. The V end was cut by 2 bases, the J end by 2 bases, with 9 bases between. The CDR3 spans 14 residues. The V gene's germline CDR1 is MNHEY and CDR2 SVGAGI. The CDR3 spells CASSYQGPNYGYTF. The CDR3 bases are TGTGCCAGCAGTTACCAAGGGCCGAACTATGGCTACACCTTC.

This clonotype occurred many times. The J gene is TRBJ1-1, the V gene TRBV6-6, with D tentatively TRBD1 (6 bases). Trimming pared 5 bases from V and 1 base from J, leaving 11 bases between. CDR1 and CDR2 (germline): MNHNY, SVGAGI (reference sequence). This CDR3 comprises 14 residues. CDR3 sequence (DNA): TGTGCCAGCAGTACTCCGGGACAGAACACTGAAGCTTTCTTT. Its protein product is CASSTPGQNTEAFF.

About this clonotype itself: Possible read error: a much larger clone is one base away. J is TRBJ2-2 and V is TRBV6-2 or TRBV6-3, with D tentatively TRBD1 or TRBD2 (5 bases each). V was cut by 8 bases and J by 1 base, with 17 bases left in between. Per the germline V gene, CDR1 is MNHEY and CDR2 is SVGEGT. The length of the CDR3 is 16 residues. CDR3 sequence: CASGSSGTVNTGELFF. CDR3 nucleotides: TGTGCCAGCGGTTCTTCCGGGACGGTGAACACCGGGGAGCTGTTTTTT.

This clonotype was seen a handful of times. The chain couples TRBV9 to TRBJ2-3; D gene ambiguous. Between the trimmed V and J ends, which lost 0 bases and 0 bases, there was a span of 11 bases. Germline V CDR1 and CDR2: SGDLS, YYNGEE. The CDR3 has 16 residues. In DNA, the CDR3 is TGTGCCAGCAGCGTAGGTTCCTACTTGAGCACAGATACGCAGTATTTT. This translates into CASSVGSYLSTDTQYF.

The rearrangement joins TRBV4-1 to TRBJ1-5; D ambiguous. Trimming pared 1 base from V and 4 bases from J, leaving 14 bases between. CDR3 length: 16 residues. Germline-derived CDR1 and CDR2 are MGHRA and YSYEKL. This CDR3 is CASSQGAGPDNQPQHF. CDR3 DNA sequence: TGCGCCAGCAGCCAAGGCGCGGGCCCGGATAATCAGCCCCAGCATTTT.

This clonotype occurred a few times. The chain uses TRBV2 and TRBJ2-7, with D maybe TRBD1 (6 bases). The CDR3 loop spans 13 amino acids. Trimming left V 5 bases short and J 3 bases short, with 11 bases between. Germline lookup yields CDR1 SNHLY and CDR2 FYNNEI. This chain's CDR3 is CASSTGPDYEQYF. CDR3 DNA: TGTGCCAGCAGTACAGGGCCAGACTACGAGCAGTACTTC.

The chain couples TRBV28 to TRBJ1-6; possible D gene TRBD1, 6 bases. Germline values: CDR1 MDHEN, CDR2 SYDVKM. The CDR3 runs 15 residues. V was shortened by 4 bases and J by 10 bases, with 17 bases between the two germline ends. The CDR3 is CASSSMRQARSPLHF. CDR3 in DNA: TGTGCCAGCAGTTCAATGAGACAGGCAAGGTCACCCCTCCACTTT. The variable domain in full, with the rest retrieved from reference TRBV28 and TRBJ1-6, is DVKVTQSSRYLVKRTGEKVFLECVQDMDHENMFWYRQDPGLGLRLIYFSYDVKMKEKGDIPEGYSVSREKKERFSLILESASTNQTSMYLCASSSMRQARSPLHFGNGTRLTVT.